This T cell receptor (beta chain) came from a study of immune evolution from preneoplasia to lung adenocarcinoma (dated by TCRdb to about 2021). Notes on the research overall: The study used immune gene expression, TCR sequencing and multiplex immunofluorescence to profile the immune contexture of lung adenocarcinoma precursors and invasive adenocarcinoma. A total of around 56 patients with pulmonary nodules who underwent surgical resection were included in the overall cohort. Resected precursor lesions (AAH, AIS, MIA) and invasive adenocarcinomas were compared with paired morphologically normal lung tissue. The immune data were integrated with whole exome sequencing and methylation data from the same cohort of nodules. According to the study, some 97 samples were used for TCR sequencing. TCR sequencing data were obtained from around 56 patients. Sample size was determined by specimen availability and not by a prior power calculation. POLYSOLVER was used to infer class I HLA alleles from exome data, and LOHHLA was used to detect allele-specific HLA loss. Here is what the overall study found, with its caveats: The findings were based on association rather than direct causation, and larger cohorts with long-term follow-up and longitudinal biopsies were deemed needed. Because all patients were from Japan and China, applicability to Western populations was uncertain. Clonality was highest in normal lung, while later-stage lesions appeared to show lower clonality but higher T cell density and diversity. Normal lung had the highest top T cell clone frequencies, which appeared to decline progressively from AAH through AIS, MIA and invasive adenocarcinoma.

Remarks on this clone: The antigen it binds to is not known. Base qualities are not provided; no much larger clone lies one nucleotide away.

Using the immunoSEQ hsTCRbeta Kit, TCR beta CDR3 regions were sequenced from DNA. On the authors' methods: TCR sequencing data were analysed with the ImmunoSEQ Analyzer. T cell clonality was defined as 1 minus Pielou's evenness, as computed on productive rearrangements. T cell diversity was measured with the inverse Simpson index on productive templates. T cell density was expressed as TCR beta template counts normalized to usable DNA, with usable DNA estimated by amplifying and sequencing housekeeping genes. Two-sided Kruskal-Wallis tests were used to compare TCR metrics across histologic stages. The clones in this table, taken by TCRdb from immuneACCESS, are in-frame only. Not every clone is retained; where verified, under half of the shortfall comes from an unresolved V gene, and the cause of the rest is unknown. V and J calls and clone size are as listed in that table; D and trimming were resolved from the DNA. Counted in this sample were over 6,500 clones; about 84% of them appeared once. The ten top clones hold about 7.2% of the sample.

Resection was performed on patients in Japan or China between the mid-2010s and the late 2010s. Two lung cancer pathologists independently reviewed H&E slides to confirm the histologic diagnosis of every case. DNA was isolated from FFPE tissue using the AllPrep DNA/RNA FFPE Kit. The germline V gene encodes CDR1 MDHEN and CDR2 SYDVKM. Including cysteine and phenylalanine, the CDR3 has 17 amino acids. The sequence is cut down to CDR3 DNA, 51 bases in frame from base 1. After removal of 3 bases from V and 6 bases from J, the junction retains 14 bases not matched to a gene. The sample was FFPE adjacent normal lung tissue. The chain was built from TRBV28 and TRBJ1-5, and 7 bases in between align with TRBD1. This TCR was sampled from a person aged 70 to 85 with lung adenocarcinoma. The DNA is as follows: TGTGCCAGCAGTTTCCCCATTGGGCAGGGGGTCCGTCAGCCCCAGCATTTT. This yields the protein CASSFPIGQGVRQPQHF.